A single sample is the source of the 28 T cell receptor beta chains below, sequenced in a study of T cell responses to AZD1222 COVID-19 vaccine. Data came from immunoSEQ multiplex PCR; TCRdb stores just in-frame clones and leaves some out. Here the sample spans about 140,000 clones, more than 75% being singletons. This specimen consisted of peripheral blood, obtained 28 days after the second AZD1222 dose. These receptors originate from an adult who received the AZD1222 COVID-19 vaccine.

The chain is built from TRBV18 and TRBJ2-1; D is possibly TRBD1 (6 bases). The CDR3 spans 14 residues. The V gene's germline CDR1 is KGHSH and CDR2 LQKENI. V lost 3 bases to trimming and J lost 6 bases, with 12 bases between them. The CDR3 bases are TGTGCCAGCTCACCCCTTCAGGACAGCAATGAGCAGTTCTTC. It codes for CASSPLQDSNEQFF.

The CDR3 spells CAISPAGAYEQYF. The CDR3 DNA is TGTGCCATCAGTCCAGCGGGAGCCTACGAGCAGTACTTC. The J gene is TRBJ2-7, the V gene TRBV10-3, with TRBD2 matching 8 bases. V lost 5 bases and J lost 2; bases outside the gene matches: 2. The length of the CDR3 is 13 residues. From germline, CDR1 is ENHRY and CDR2 SYGVKD.

Notes on this clone: At one end the junction does not follow the germline gene, possibly because of a read error. This sequence joins TRBV7-3 and TRBJ2-2, with a weak D call TRBD1 (7 bases). The CDR3 contains 17 residues. Germline V lookup: CDR1 SGHTA, CDR2 FQGTGA. The DNA for the CDR3 is TGTGCCAGCAGCCTAACGGCGGGGACAGACTACACCGGGGAGCTGTTTTTT. Its protein product is CASSLTAGTDYTGELFF.

V gene TRBV11-2 combines with J gene TRBJ2-7; D is unclear. The CDR3 contains 10 residues. Trimming pared 8 bases from V and 4 bases from J, leaving 6 bases between. Germline values: CDR1 SGHAT, CDR2 FQNNGV. CDR3 in amino acids: CASAAYEQYF. CDR3 sequence (DNA): TGTGCCAGCGCCGCGTACGAGCAGTACTTC.

The chain employs TRBV28 and TRBJ1-1; possible D gene TRBD1, 6 bases. The V gene's germline CDR1 is MDHEN and CDR2 SYDVKM. Trimming took 7 bases from V and 4 from J, leaving 13 bases between them. The length of the CDR3 is 13 residues. Here the CDR3 DNA reads TGTGCCAGCACCAGGGGTTTCAGCACTGAAGCTTTCTTT. Protein product: CASTRGFSTEAFF.

The V call is TRBV11-2, the J call TRBJ2-1; 8 nucleotides match TRBD2. CDR1 is SGHAT and CDR2 is FQNNGV in the germline V gene. Trimming took 5 bases from V and 8 from J; bases not matched to a gene: 8. The CDR3 runs 14 residues. The CDR3 loop is CASSPRGGIHEQFF. Here the CDR3 DNA reads TGTGCCAGCAGCCCCCGGGGGGGGATCCATGAGCAGTTCTTC.

The chain combines TRBV7-3 with TRBJ1-1, with D unresolved. The CDR3 covers 13 residues. Trimming took 5 bases from V and 11 from J, leaving 18 bases between them. The germline V gene encodes CDR1 SGHTA and CDR2 FQGTGA. As DNA, the CDR3 is TGTGCCAGCAGCCCCCTCCTGGAGGGCTCGGCTTTCTTT. Translation: CASSPLLEGSAFF.

This sequence joins TRBV7-2 and TRBJ1-1, with a possible D match to TRBD1 (5 bases). Germline V lookup: CDR1 SGHTA, CDR2 FQGNSA. The ends were cut back, 5 bases at V and 5 bases at J, with 18 bases in the middle. The CDR3 totals 15 residues. As DNA, the CDR3 is TGTGCCAGCAGCCCCACGGGGCTGGGTCAGACTGAAGCTTTCTTT. As protein: CASSPTGLGQTEAFF.

This clone came up once. This chain uses TRBV3-1 (or the pseudogene TRBV3-2) with TRBJ2-1, with unresolved D. The CDR3 totals 12 residues. The V gene lost 2 bases and the J gene lost 10 bases, with 9 bases spanning the gap. Germline V lookup: CDR1 LGHDT, CDR2 YNNKEL (reference sequence). CDR3 sequence reads: CASSQSNNEQFF. In DNA form, the CDR3 reads TGTGCCAGCAGCCAATCCAATAACGAGCAGTTCTTC.

V usage is TRBV28 and J usage is TRBJ1-6, with a tentative D call TRBD1 (6 bases). This CDR3 has 14 amino acids. Germline V gene sequence: CDR1 MDHEN, CDR2 SYDVKM. The V end lost 6 bases, the J end lost 7 bases, and 13 bases lay between the germline ends. The CDR3 sequence is CASRLDSSNSPLHF. In DNA, the CDR3 is TGTGCCAGCAGATTGGACAGTAGCAATTCACCCCTCCACTTT.

DNA for the CDR3: TGCGCCAGCAGCCAAGCGGGGGGGCGAAGGAACACTGAAGCTTTCTTT. Its translation: CASSQAGGRRNTEAFF. The chain links TRBV4-1 to TRBJ1-1, with D possibly TRBD1 on 6 matching bases. Germline assignment: CDR1 MGHRA and CDR2 YSYEKL. V shed 1 base and J shed 1 base, with 13 bases lying between them. The length of the CDR3 is 16 residues.

This rearrangement joins TRBV6-2 or TRBV6-3 to TRBJ2-1; D possibly corresponds to TRBD1 (6 bases). Trimming removed 0 bases from V and 2 bases from J, with 23 bases in between. Germline V CDR1 and CDR2: MNHEY, SVGEGT. The CDR3 loop spans 20 amino acids. CDR3: CASSYSPHGLDRTPYNEQFF. CDR3 nucleotide sequence: TGTGCCAGCAGTTACTCCCCCCATGGACTGGACAGAACCCCCTACAATGAGCAGTTCTTC.

The gene calls are TRBV5-1 and TRBJ2-7; D possibly corresponds to TRBD2 (5 bases). Trimming left V 4 bases short and J 3 bases short, with 17 bases between. Germline V lookup: CDR1 SGHRS, CDR2 YFSETQ. The CDR3 spans 15 residues. CDR3 nucleotide sequence: TGCGCCAGCAGCCCCCCCGGGATAACACTCTACGAGCAGTACTTC. Its protein is CASSPPGITLYEQYF.

The gene calls are TRBV14 and TRBJ2-1; unclear D gene. Germline V gene sequence: CDR1 SGHDN, CDR2 FVKESK. The CDR3 totals 12 residues. The V end lost 1 base, the J end lost 11 bases, and 9 bases lay between the germline ends. The CDR3 sequence: CASSQVSGQQFF. CDR3 sequence (DNA): TGTGCCAGCAGCCAAGTGAGTGGGCAGCAGTTCTTC.

The gene calls are TRBV4-2 and TRBJ2-1; D is uncertain. Trimming removed 4 bases from V and 4 bases from J, with 8 bases in between. The germline gives CDR1 LGHNA, CDR2 YNFKEQ. CDR3 length: 13 residues. CDR3 amino acids: CASSPIGYNEQFF. DNA for the CDR3: TGTGCCAGCAGCCCGATAGGGTACAATGAGCAGTTCTTC.

The genes are TRBV5-1 and TRBJ2-2; D is undetermined. Trimming removed 4 bases at V and 7 bases at J, with 14 bases between. This CDR3 is built from 14 residues. Germline lookup yields CDR1 SGHRS and CDR2 YFSETQ. Here the CDR3 DNA reads TGCGCCAGCAGCCCTTTCGAGGTGGGCGGGGAGCTGTTTTTT. Its protein product is CASSPFEVGGELFF.

The chain uses TRBV28 and TRBJ1-4; D gene ambiguous. Germline lookup yields CDR1 MDHEN and CDR2 SYDVKM. The CDR3 is 15 amino acids. V dropped 2 bases and J dropped 8 bases, with 15 bases sitting between them. For the CDR3, the DNA is TGTGCCAGCAGTTTAAGTCAGAGCTCTGGGGAAAAACTGTTTTTT. The encoded protein is CASSLSQSSGEKLFF.

This sequence joins TRBV4-2 and TRBJ2-3; 9 nucleotides align to TRBD1. V dropped 0 bases and J dropped 6; count of bases not matched to a gene: 7. The CDR3 covers 16 residues. Germline lookup yields CDR1 LGHNA and CDR2 YNFKEQ. This CDR3 is CASSQEDRGGSDTQYF. The CDR3 region has the DNA TGTGCCAGCAGCCAAGAGGACAGGGGCGGGTCGGATACGCAGTATTTT.

The V and J genes are TRBV19 and TRBJ1-5; maybe TRBD1 (6 bases). V dropped 6 bases and J dropped 4 bases, with 16 bases sitting between them. The CDR3 length is 15 residues. Germline lookup yields CDR1 LNHDA and CDR2 SQIVND (reference sequence). The CDR3 reads CASRKQGALNQPQHF. CDR3 coding DNA: TGTGCCAGTAGGAAACAGGGAGCGTTGAATCAGCCCCAGCATTTT.

This chain uses TRBV2 with TRBJ2-7; 9 bases are shared with TRBD1. CDR3 size: 11 residues. The trim removed 11 bases at V and 3 bases at J, leaving 2 bases unmatched. CDR1 SNHLY and CDR2 FYNNEI come from the germline V gene. CDR3 amino acids: CAAGQGYEQYF. In DNA form, the CDR3 reads TGTGCCGCGGGACAGGGCTACGAGCAGTACTTC.

With regard to this clone: One end of the junction is discordant with germline, which a read error may explain. The rearrangement links TRBV15 to TRBJ1-2; D not certain. The CDR3 runs 11 residues. In germline, CDR1 is LNHNV, CDR2 YYDKDF (reference sequence). CDR3 amino acids: CATSSGYGYTF. The CDR3 DNA reads as TGTGCCACCAGCTCCGGTTATGGTTACACCTTC.

This clone has only one observation. The rearrangement links TRBV25-1 to TRBJ1-2; D is undetermined. V dropped 4 bases and J dropped 8 bases, with 17 bases sitting between them. Germline CDR1 MGHDK, CDR2 SYGVNS. CDR3 length: 14 amino acids. The CDR3 loop reads CASSGSDGATGYTF. The CDR3 DNA reads TGTGCCAGCAGTGGCTCGGACGGAGCGACCGGCTACACCTTC.

This clone has just a few counts. The chain has TRBV20-1 and TRBJ2-7, with D perhaps TRBD1 (5 bases). The germline V gene has CDR1 DFQATT and CDR2 SNEGSKA (reference sequence). This CDR3 is 15 amino acids long. V was shortened by 3 bases and J by 4 bases, with 19 bases between the two germline ends. The CDR3 spells CSASSIRQGGYEQYF. CDR3 nucleotides: TGCAGTGCTAGTAGTATTCGCCAGGGTGGGTACGAGCAGTACTTC.

V usage is TRBV3-1 (or the pseudogene TRBV3-2) and J usage is TRBJ1-2; D unclear. In germline, CDR1 is LGHDT, CDR2 YNNKEL (reference sequence). The germline V and J ends were trimmed by 5 bases and 4 bases, with 20 bases remaining between them. The CDR3 length is 16 residues. DNA for the CDR3: TGTGCCAGCAGCTCAAGCGGGTCTCTCATCCTCTATGGCTACACCTTC. Residues: CASSSSGSLILYGYTF.

The sample holds a few counts of this clone. This CDR3 reads CSVEAMRNTGELFF. CDR3 nucleotides: TGCAGCGTTGAAGCCATGCGGAACACCGGGGAGCTGTTTTTT. The rearrangement uses TRBV29-1 and TRBJ2-2; D not certain. Per the germline V gene, CDR1 is SQVTM and CDR2 is ANQGSEA. This CDR3 has 14 amino acids. The V and J ends lost 1 base and 1 base respectively, with 7 bases between them.

The chain links TRBV6-1 to TRBJ2-6; D ambiguous. Germline V gives CDR1 MNHNS, CDR2 SASEGT. The CDR3 loop spans 15 amino acids. The V and J ends lost 5 bases and 0 bases respectively, with 8 bases between them. The CDR3 region has the DNA TGTGCCAGCAGTTCCGCTGACTCTGGGGCCAACGTCCTGACTTTC. Amino acid sequence: CASSSADSGANVLTF.

The chain couples TRBV6-1 to TRBJ1-1; no firm D call. CDR1 and CDR2 from the germline V gene are MNHNS and SASEGT. This CDR3 comprises 16 residues. The germline V and J ends were trimmed by 0 bases and 6 bases, with 17 bases remaining between them. The CDR3 DNA is TGTGCCAGCAGTGAAGCGTACCGGGGATCATTTGCTGAAGCTTTCTTT. Translated, it gives CASSEAYRGSFAEAFF.

There are a few counts of this clone. This chain uses TRBV2 with TRBJ2-7, with D tentatively TRBD1 or TRBD2 (7 bases each). This CDR3 has 15 residues. The V gene lost 3 bases and the J gene lost 6 bases, with 18 bases spanning the gap. CDR1 SNHLY and CDR2 FYNNEI come from the germline V gene. As DNA, the CDR3 is TGTGCCAGCAGTGACCCGGGGAGGGGGCTACGCGAGCAGTACTTC. It codes for CASSDPGRGLREQYF.